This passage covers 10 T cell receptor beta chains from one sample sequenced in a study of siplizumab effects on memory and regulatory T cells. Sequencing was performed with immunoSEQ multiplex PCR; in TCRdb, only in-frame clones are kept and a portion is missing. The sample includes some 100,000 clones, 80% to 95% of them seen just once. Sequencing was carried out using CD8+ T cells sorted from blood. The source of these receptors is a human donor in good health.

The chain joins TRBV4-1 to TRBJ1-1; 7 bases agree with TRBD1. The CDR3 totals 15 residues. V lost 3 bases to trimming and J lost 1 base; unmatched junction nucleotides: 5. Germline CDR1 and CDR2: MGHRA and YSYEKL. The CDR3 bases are TGCGCCAGCAGCCACGAGGGGACAGCGAACACTGAAGCTTTCTTT. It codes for CASSHEGTANTEAFF.

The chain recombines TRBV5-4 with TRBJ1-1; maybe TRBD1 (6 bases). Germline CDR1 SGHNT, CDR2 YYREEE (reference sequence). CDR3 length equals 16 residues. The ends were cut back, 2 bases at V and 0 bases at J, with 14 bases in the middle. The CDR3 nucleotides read TGTGCCAGCAGCTTAATGGACAGCAACCTGAACACTGAAGCTTTCTTT. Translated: CASSLMDSNLNTEAFF.

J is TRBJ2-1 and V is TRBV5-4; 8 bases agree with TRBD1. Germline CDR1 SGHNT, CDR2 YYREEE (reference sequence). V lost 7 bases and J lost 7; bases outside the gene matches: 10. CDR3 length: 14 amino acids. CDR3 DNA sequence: TGTGCCAGCGGGGCAGGGGGCGGTGGGAATGAGCAGTTCTTC. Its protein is CASGAGGGGNEQFF.

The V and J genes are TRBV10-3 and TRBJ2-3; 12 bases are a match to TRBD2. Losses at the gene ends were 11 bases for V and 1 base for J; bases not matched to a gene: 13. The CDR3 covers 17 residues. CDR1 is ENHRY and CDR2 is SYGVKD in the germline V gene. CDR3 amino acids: CAFSTSGRDEGTDTQYF. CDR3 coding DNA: TGTGCCTTTTCGACTAGCGGGAGAGATGAGGGCACAGATACGCAGTATTTT.

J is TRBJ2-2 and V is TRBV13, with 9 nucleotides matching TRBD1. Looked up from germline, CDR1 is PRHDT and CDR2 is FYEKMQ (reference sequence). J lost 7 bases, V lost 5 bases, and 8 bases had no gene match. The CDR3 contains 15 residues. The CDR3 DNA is TGTGCCAGCAGCAAAAACAGGGGGCAGGACGGGGAGCTGTTTTTT. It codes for CASSKNRGQDGELFF.

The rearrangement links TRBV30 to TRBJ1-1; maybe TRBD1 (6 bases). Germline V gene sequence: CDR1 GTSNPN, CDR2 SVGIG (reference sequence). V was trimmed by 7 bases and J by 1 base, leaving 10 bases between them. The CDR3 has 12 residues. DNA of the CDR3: TGTGCCTCCTCGACAGGGAACACTGAAGCTTTCTTT. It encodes CASSTGNTEAFF.

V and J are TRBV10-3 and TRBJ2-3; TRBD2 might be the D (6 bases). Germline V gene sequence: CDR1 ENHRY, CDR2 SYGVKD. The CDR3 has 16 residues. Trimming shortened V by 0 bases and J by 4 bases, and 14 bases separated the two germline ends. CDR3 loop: CAISESHPAGPDTQYF. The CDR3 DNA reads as TGTGCCATCAGTGAGTCCCACCCTGCGGGGCCAGATACGCAGTATTTT.

CDR3 residues: CASSRGGQGHGYTF. DNA for the CDR3: TGTGCCAGCAGTCGCGGTGGACAGGGCCATGGCTACACCTTC. The gene calls are TRBV27 and TRBJ1-2; 8 nucleotides line up with TRBD1. The ends lost 5 bases at V and 6 bases at J; junction bases unmatched: 8. CDR3 length: 14 amino acids. Per germline, CDR1 MNHEY and CDR2 SMNVEV (reference sequence).

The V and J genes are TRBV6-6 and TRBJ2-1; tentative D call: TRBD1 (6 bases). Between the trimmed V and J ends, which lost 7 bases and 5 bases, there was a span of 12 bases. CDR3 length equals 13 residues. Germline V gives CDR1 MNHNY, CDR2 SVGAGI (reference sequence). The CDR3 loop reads CASTRQVHNEQFF. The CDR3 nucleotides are TGTGCCAGCACCCGACAGGTCCACAATGAGCAGTTCTTC.

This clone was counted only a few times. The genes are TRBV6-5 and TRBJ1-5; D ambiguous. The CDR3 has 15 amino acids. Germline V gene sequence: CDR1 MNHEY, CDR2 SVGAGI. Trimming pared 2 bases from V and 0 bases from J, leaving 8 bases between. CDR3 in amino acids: CASSYDGSSNQPQHF. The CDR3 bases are TGTGCCAGCAGTTACGATGGGAGTAGCAATCAGCCCCAGCATTTT.